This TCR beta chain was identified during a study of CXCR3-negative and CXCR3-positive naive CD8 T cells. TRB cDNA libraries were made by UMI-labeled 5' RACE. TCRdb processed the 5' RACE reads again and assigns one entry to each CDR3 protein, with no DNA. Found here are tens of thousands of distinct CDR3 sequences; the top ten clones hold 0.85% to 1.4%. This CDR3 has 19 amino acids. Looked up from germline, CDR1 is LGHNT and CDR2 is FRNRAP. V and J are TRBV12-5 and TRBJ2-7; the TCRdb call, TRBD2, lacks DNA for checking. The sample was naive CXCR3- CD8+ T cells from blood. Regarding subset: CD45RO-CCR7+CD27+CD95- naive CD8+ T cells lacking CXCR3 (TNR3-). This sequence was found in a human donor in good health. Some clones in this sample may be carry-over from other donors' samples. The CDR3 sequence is CASGLNGTSGRPRRYEQYF.